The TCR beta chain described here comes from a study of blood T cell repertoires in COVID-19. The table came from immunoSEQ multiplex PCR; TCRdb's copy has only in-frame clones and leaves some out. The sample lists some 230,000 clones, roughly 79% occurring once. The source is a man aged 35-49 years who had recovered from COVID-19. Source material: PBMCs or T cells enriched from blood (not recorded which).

This CDR3 reads CASSGGGDTQYF. DNA of the CDR3: TGTGCCAGCAGCGGGGGAGGAGATACGCAGTATTTT. The chain is built from TRBV7-3 and TRBJ2-3, with a possible D match to TRBD2 (6 bases). This CDR3 is built from 12 residues. Trimming cost V 5 bases and J 5 bases, with 8 bases left between them. The germline gives CDR1 SGHTA, CDR2 FQGTGA.